A selection of T cell receptor beta chains follows, all from one sample in a study of CD8+CD57+ T cells in acquired aplastic anemia. Via MiXCR, TCRdb re-called the reads, giving one row per CDR3 protein. Of roughly 150,000 distinct CDR3 sequences detected, roughly 40% appear once; the ten largest clones hold 0.85% to 1.3%. The sample taken for sequencing was sorted CD4+, CD8+, or CD8+CD57+ T cells (not recorded which) from PBMCs. All receptors derive from a human donor in good health. Both conserved end residues are part of each CDR3. A D gene is named only where the DNA matches it firmly. Clone size appears in some rows only: once, few, many, or a class for an expanded clone.

v_gene	abundance	j_gene	d_gene	CDR3nt	CDR3aa
TRBV25-1	NA	TRBJ1-5	NA	TGTGCCAGCAGTCCCGCGGGGTATTATAGCAATCAGCCCCAGCATTTT	CASSPAGYYSNQPQHF
TRBV6-1	few	TRBJ2-1	NA	TGTGCCAGCAGTGAATTTCCCGGACAGACTTACAATGAGCAGTTCTTC	CASSEFPGQTYNEQFF
TRBV28	NA	TRBJ1-2	TRBD1	TGTGCCAGCAGTTCTGCTGGGACAGTCTATGGCTACACCTTC	CASSSAGTVYGYTF
TRBV5-5	NA	TRBJ2-7	NA	TGTGCCAGCAGCTTGGGGTGGTCCGGTGTGGTGGAGCAGTACTTC	CASSLGWSGVVEQYF
TRBV7-3	NA	TRBJ1-3	NA	TGTGCCAGCAGGCAGCGCAACCTCGTCTCTGGAAACACCATATATTTT	CASRQRNLVSGNTIYF
TRBV5-8	once	TRBJ2-7	TRBD1	TGTGCCAGCAGGACCCCGGGACAGGGGGCGGGGGAGCAGTACTTC	CASRTPGQGAGEQYF
TRBV5-1	NA	TRBJ1-6	NA	TGCGCCAGCAGCCTGGAAAGCTCCTATAATTCACCCCTCCACTTT	CASSLESSYNSPLHF
TRBV5-6	many	TRBJ2-6	NA	TGTGCCAGCAGCTTCTCCGGGGCCAACGTCCTGACTTTC	CASSFSGANVLTF
TRBV5-1	NA	TRBJ1-6	TRBD1	TGCGCCAGCACCAGGGGGACAGGGGGTGGAAATTCACCCCTCCACTTT	CASTRGTGGGNSPLHF
TRBV29-1	few	TRBJ2-1	NA	TGCAGCGTTGTCTTCGGCTCCCAGGAAGGCCTGTTCTTC	CSVVFGSQEGLFF
TRBV7-9	many	TRBJ2-3	NA	TGTGCCAGCAGCTTAGTGGGGACCACAGATACGCAGTATTTT	CASSLVGTTDTQYF
TRBV19	many	TRBJ2-7	TRBD1	TGTGCCAGTAGTCGCCGGGACAGGGCGTACGAGCAGTACTTC	CASSRRDRAYEQYF
TRBV20-1	many	TRBJ2-5	NA	TGCAGTGCTAGAGATCGAGAGACCCAGTACTTC	CSARDRETQYF
TRBV10-3	many	TRBJ1-4	TRBD1	TGTGCCACCAGGGGAGCAGGGGGAAATGAAAAACTGTTTTTT	CATRGAGGNEKLFF
TRBV24-1	once	TRBJ2-1	TRBD1	TGTGCCACCAGCCGGGGACAGGGGGCCTTAAATGAGCAGTTCTTC	CATSRGQGALNEQFF
TRBV5-5	few	TRBJ1-2	NA	TGTGCCAGCAGCCTCACAGGGTCTGTTCACTATGGCTACACCTTC	CASSLTGSVHYGYTF
TRBV7-3	once	TRBJ2-3	TRBD1	TGTGCCAGCAGCCTACTACAGGGGGTGACAGATACGCAGTATTTT	CASSLLQGVTDTQYF